A selection of T cell receptor beta chains follows, all from one sample in a study of control samples from healthy donors and cancer patients. TCRdb's table, derived via immunoSEQ multiplex PCR, lists solely in-frame clones and lacks some. The sample holds roughly 93,000 clones, roughly nine tenths seen once. The sample was PBMCs. These receptors were taken from a woman aged 50 to 60 with colorectal cancer. The CDR3 runs from the conserved cysteine through the conserved F or W. D genes are given only for firm matches. Where a row states a size, it is once, few, many or the class of an expanded clone; other rows omit it.

>TRBV6-6|-|TRBJ2-1|TRBD2
CASCAAGSAEQFF
TGTGCCAGCTGCGCAGCGGGATCCGCTGAGCAGTTCTTC
>TRBV5-1|-|TRBJ2-2|-
CASSFVMAGSRGTGELFF
TGCGCCAGCAGCTTTGTCATGGCAGGGTCAAGGGGTACCGGGGAGCTGTTTTTT
>TRBV12-3/TRBV12-4|-|TRBJ1-2|TRBD1
CASRQGGAGYTF
TGTGCCAGTCGACAGGGAGGGGCTGGCTACACCTTC
>TRBV7-8|-|TRBJ1-1|TRBD1
CASSSGQGRPEAFF
TGTGCCAGCAGCTCAGGACAGGGGCGGCCTGAAGCTTTCTTT
>TRBV30|-|TRBJ1-2|-
CAWRDSLGWNYGYTF
TGTGCCTGGAGGGACAGCTTAGGGTGGAACTATGGCTACACCTTC
>TRBV24-1|-|TRBJ2-2|TRBD1
CATSDSRQGATGELFF
TGTGCCACCAGTGATTCCCGACAGGGAGCCACCGGGGAGCTGTTTTTT
>TRBV4-1|-|TRBJ1-4|-
CASRLVARGGEKLFF
TGCGCCAGCAGGCTCGTCGCTCGGGGTGGTGAAAAACTGTTTTTT
>TRBV3-1/TRBV3-2|-|TRBJ1-2|TRBD1
CASSSSDRVANYGYTF
TGTGCCAGCAGCTCCTCTGACAGGGTAGCTAACTATGGCTACACCTTC
>TRBV24-1|-|TRBJ2-5|TRBD2
CATSDLSGGAETQYF
TGTGCCACCAGTGATTTAAGCGGGGGGGCAGAGACCCAGTACTTC
>TRBV28|-|TRBJ1-1|-
CASSPGHGTEAFF
TGTGCCAGCAGCCCGGGACACGGCACTGAAGCTTTCTTT
>TRBV19|-|TRBJ2-4|-
CATSFNGAKNIQYF
TGTGCCACTTCATTCAACGGGGCCAAAAACATTCAGTACTTC
>TRBV5-6|-|TRBJ1-2|-
CASSLNYGYTF
TGTGCCAGCAGCTTGAATTATGGCTACACCTTC
>TRBV6-5|-|TRBJ2-1|-
CASSYGGYNEQFF
TGTGCCAGCAGTTATGGGGGCTACAATGAGCAGTTCTTC
>TRBV3-1/TRBV3-2|-|TRBJ2-1|TRBD2
CASSQELAGGYEQFF
TGTGCCAGCAGCCAAGAACTAGCGGGGGGGTATGAGCAGTTCTTC
>TRBV5-6|-|TRBJ1-1|-
CASSLERLASNTEAFF
TGTGCCAGCAGCTTGGAAAGACTGGCCTCAAACACTGAAGCTTTCTTT
>TRBV6-5|-|TRBJ1-1|-
CASGGQNTEAFF
TGTGCCAGCGGGGGACAGAACACTGAAGCTTTCTTT
>TRBV2|-|TRBJ2-2|-
CASRQGNTGELFF
TGTGCCAGCAGACAGGGAAACACCGGGGAGCTGTTTTTT
>TRBV19|-|TRBJ2-5|-
CASSTRDGDSETQYF
TGTGCCAGTAGTACGCGGGACGGTGACTCGGAGACCCAGTACTTC
>TRBV19|-|TRBJ1-2|-
CASSIKQGSGYTF
TGTGCCAGTAGTATCAAACAGGGCTCTGGCTACACCTTC
>TRBV6-5|once|TRBJ1-5|-
CASTLTDNQPQHF
TGTGCCAGCACCTTGACAGATAATCAGCCCCAGCATTTT
>TRBV18|-|TRBJ1-2|-
CASSIQGGRGYTF
TGTGCCAGCTCAATTCAGGGAGGACGAGGCTACACCTTC
>TRBV28|-|TRBJ1-1|-
CASSLSGYTEAFF
TGTGCCAGCAGTTTATCAGGGTACACTGAAGCTTTCTTT
>TRBV5-5|medium-sized|TRBJ1-5|TRBD1
CASSATGHGQPQHF
TGTGCCAGCAGCGCGACAGGGCACGGTCAGCCCCAGCATTTT
>TRBV6-2/TRBV6-3|once|TRBJ1-6|-
CASSLPESPLHF
TGTGCCAGCAGCCTCCCGGAGTCACCCCTCCACTTT
>TRBV10-2|-|TRBJ1-2|TRBD1
CASSDRGTGNYGYTF
TGCGCCAGCAGTGACCGCGGGACAGGGAACTATGGCTACACCTTC
>TRBV5-1|-|TRBJ2-5|-
CASSFSGQGQETQYF
TGCGCCAGCAGCTTCAGTGGGCAGGGGCAAGAGACCCAGTACTTC
>TRBV2|-|TRBJ2-5|TRBD2
CASTSGGKETQYF
TGTGCCAGCACTAGCGGGGGAAAAGAGACCCAGTACTTC
>TRBV7-2|-|TRBJ1-2|-
CASSLAQSGGYTF
TGTGCCAGCAGCTTAGCACAGTCGGGTGGCTACACCTTC